These 11 T cell receptor beta chains were all obtained from the same sample, sequenced in a study of blood T cell repertoires in COVID-19. TCRdb's table, derived via immunoSEQ multiplex PCR, lists solely in-frame clones and lacks some. The repertoire holds roughly 70,000 clones, with more than 85% as singletons. Sequences were obtained from peripheral blood. The receptor set was obtained from a woman in her sixties or seventies with active COVID-19.

The V call is TRBV29-1, the J call TRBJ1-1, with D unresolved. Germline V gene data show CDR1 as SQVTM and CDR2 as ANQGSEA. Trimming pared 0 bases from V and 5 bases from J, leaving 10 bases between. The CDR3 has 13 residues. In nucleotides, the CDR3 is TGCAGCGTTGAAGACAGAATCGGGACTGAAGCTTTCTTT. This gives the protein CSVEDRIGTEAFF.

The rearrangement joins TRBV19 to TRBJ1-3; weak D call: TRBD1 (6 bases). Trimming left V 6 bases short and J 0 bases short, with 24 bases between. This CDR3 spans 19 amino acids. The V gene's germline CDR1 is LNHDA and CDR2 SQIVND (reference sequence). This chain's CDR3 is CASSTTPGRGISSGNTIYF. The CDR3 DNA sequence: TGTGCCAGTAGCACTACCCCGGGCAGGGGAATTAGCTCTGGAAACACCATATATTTT.

This clone was seen once. The rearrangement uses TRBV27 and TRBJ1-2; 9 nucleotides agree with TRBD1. The CDR3 is 16 residues long. Germline V gene data show CDR1 as MNHEY and CDR2 as SMNVEV (reference sequence). Germline trimming cut 5 bases from V and 4 bases from J; bases unmatched to any gene: 11. CDR3 in DNA: TGTGCCAGCAGTCCCCAAGGGACAGGGAGCTTCTATGGCTACACCTTC. Translating it yields CASSPQGTGSFYGYTF.

The rearrangement joins TRBV30 to TRBJ2-2; D is uncertain. The CDR3 totals 12 residues. Germline values: CDR1 GTSNPN, CDR2 SVGIG (reference sequence). Trimming shortened V by 5 bases and J by 1 base, and 5 bases separated the two germline ends. The CDR3 nucleotides read TGTGCCTGGGGACGGAACACCGGGGAGCTGTTTTTT. Translation gives CAWGRNTGELFF.

The chain links TRBV10-2 to TRBJ2-7, with D perhaps matching TRBD2 (5 bases). The length of the CDR3 is 15 residues. Germline V lookup: CDR1 WSHSY, CDR2 SAAADI. V shed 4 bases and J shed 0 bases, with 13 bases lying between them. The CDR3 sequence is CASSVRPGLSYEQYF. DNA for the CDR3: TGCGCCAGCAGTGTGAGGCCCGGACTCTCCTACGAGCAGTACTTC.

The chain combines TRBV7-2 with TRBJ2-1; 8 positions match TRBD2. The CDR3 covers 16 residues. Germline CDR1 reads SGHTA; CDR2 reads FQGNSA. V gave up 3 bases and J gave up 5 bases; unmatched junction bases: 9. CDR3 coding DNA: TGTGCCAGCAGCTTTACCCGTTTAGCGGGGAACAATGAGCAGTTCTTC. As protein: CASSFTRLAGNNEQFF.

The chain couples TRBV24-1 to TRBJ2-1, with 7 nucleotides matching TRBD2. Germline V lookup: CDR1 KGHDR, CDR2 SFDVKD. The V and J ends lost 3 bases and 1 base, in that order; junction bases with no gene match: 5. The length of the CDR3 is 16 residues. The CDR3 reads CATSDPLADSYNEQFF. DNA of the CDR3: TGTGCCACCAGTGATCCCCTAGCGGATTCCTACAATGAGCAGTTCTTC.

The genes are TRBV18 and TRBJ2-5, with 11 bases matching TRBD1. The CDR3 runs 16 residues. Germline V gives CDR1 KGHSH, CDR2 LQKENI. V shed 6 bases, J shed 5 bases, and the junction held 11 bases outside the gene matches. In DNA form, the CDR3 reads TGTGCCAGCTCTCCGGCGACCGGGACAGGGGGGGAGACCCAGTACTTC. This gives the protein CASSPATGTGGETQYF.

This clone has a single count. DNA for the CDR3: TGCGCCAGCCGAGGACGGGGTAGCACAGATACGCAGTATTTT. This codes for CASRGRGSTDTQYF. The V and J genes are TRBV5-1 and TRBJ2-3; possible D gene TRBD2, 5 bases. This CDR3 is built from 14 residues. Trimming took off 7 bases at V and 0 bases at J, with 12 bases between the two ends. CDR1 and CDR2 (germline): SGHRS, YFSETQ. Full variable domain (missing parts from reference TRBV5-1 and TRBJ2-3): KAGVTQTPRYLIKTRGQQVTLSCSPISGHRSVSWYQQTPGQGLQFLFEYFSETQRNKGNFPGRFSGRQFSNSRSEMNVSTLELGDSALYLCASRGRGSTDTQYFGPGTRLTVL.

The CDR3 coding sequence is TGTGCCAGTAGTAGTTCGGGGGGCAATCAGCCCCAGCATTTT. This translates into CASSSSGGNQPQHF. The chain joins TRBV19 to TRBJ1-5, with D possibly being TRBD1 (5 bases). The CDR3 loop spans 14 amino acids. Germline V CDR1 and CDR2: LNHDA, SQIVND (reference sequence). Trimming cost V 4 bases and J 2 bases, with 9 bases left between them.

The genes are TRBV6-5 and TRBJ2-2; D perhaps matches TRBD1 (5 bases). CDR3 length: 12 amino acids. Germline V gene lookup returns CDR1 MNHEY and CDR2 SVGAGI. Trimming took 6 bases from V and 3 from J, leaving 5 bases between them. Here the CDR3 DNA reads TGTGCCAGCAGGACAGACACCGGGGAGCTGTTTTTT. This translates into CASRTDTGELFF.